These 20 T cell receptor beta chains originate from one sample sequenced in a study of blood T cell repertoires in COVID-19. Method: immunoSEQ multiplex PCR; TCRdb's copy keeps in-frame clones and lacks some. The sample has 200,000 to 250,000 clones; 65% to 85% are singletons. The sequenced sample was peripheral blood. Receptors originate from a woman in her twenties or thirties who had recovered from COVID-19.

This sequence joins TRBV10-1 and TRBJ2-7; possible D gene TRBD1, 7 bases. Germline CDR1 reads WNHNN; CDR2 reads SYGVQD (reference sequence). CDR3 length: 12 residues. V dropped 3 bases and J dropped 12 bases, with 15 bases sitting between them. DNA for the CDR3: TGCGCCAGCAGTGATTCCGGGACAGCGGGGTACTTC. Translating gives CASSDSGTAGYF.

The chain employs TRBV28 and TRBJ2-3; possible D gene TRBD2, 5 bases. In germline, CDR1 is MDHEN, CDR2 SYDVKM. V lost 6 bases and J lost 4, with 14 bases in between. This CDR3 has 14 amino acids. CDR3 nucleotides: TGTGCCAGCAGAAACACACTAGGTCCAGATACGCAGTATTTT. This sequence encodes CASRNTLGPDTQYF.

The chain employs TRBV5-1 and TRBJ1-6; 9 bases map to TRBD1. CDR3 length equals 16 residues. Germline lookup yields CDR1 SGHRS and CDR2 YFSETQ. After removal of 0 bases from V and 7 bases from J, the junction contained 5 bases not matched to a gene. CDR3 protein: CASSLAPGQGNSPLHF. CDR3 coding DNA: TGCGCCAGCAGCTTGGCCCCGGGACAGGGAAATTCACCCCTCCACTTT. Filled out from reference TRBV5-1 and TRBJ1-6, the complete variable domain reads KAGVTQTPRYLIKTRGQQVTLSCSPISGHRSVSWYQQTPGQGLQFLFEYFSETQRNKGNFPGRFSGRQFSNSRSEMNVSTLELGDSALYLCASSLAPGQGNSPLHFGNGTRLTVT.

The V call is TRBV25-1, the J call TRBJ2-5; 7 bases map to TRBD2. Trimming took 3 bases from V and 0 from J; bases not matched to a gene: 7. This CDR3 comprises 16 residues. The germline V gene encodes CDR1 MGHDK and CDR2 SYGVNS. The CDR3 protein is CASSDPREVYQETQYF. The CDR3 nucleotides are TGTGCCAGCAGTGACCCCCGGGAGGTCTACCAAGAGACCCAGTACTTC.

Concerning this clone itself: The junction does not match germline at one end; this may be a read error. For the CDR3, the DNA is TGTGCCAGCAGCCCCACCCGGACTAGCTCCGACAATGAGCAGTTCTTC. It yields the protein CASSPTRTSSDNEQFF. The chain uses TRBV7-3 and TRBJ2-1; 8 bases are shared with TRBD2. CDR3 length: 16 amino acids. Looked up from germline, CDR1 is SGHTA and CDR2 is FQGTGA.

The rearrangement joins TRBV27 to TRBJ2-7, with 7 bases aligning to TRBD1. The CDR3 covers 15 residues. Germline assignment: CDR1 MNHEY and CDR2 SMNVEV (reference sequence). J gave up 0 bases and V 5 bases, and 7 bases lay outside the gene matches. In nucleotides, the CDR3 is TGTGCCAGCAGTGCAATGGGGACAGACTCCTACGAGCAGTACTTC. Translation: CASSAMGTDSYEQYF.

This sequence joins TRBV6-6 and TRBJ2-6; D is possibly TRBD1 (5 bases). Germline V gene data show CDR1 as MNHNY and CDR2 as SVGAGI (reference sequence). The CDR3 length is 15 residues. Between the trimmed V and J ends, which lost 2 bases and 1 base, there was a span of 6 bases. CDR3 amino acids: CASSYHRSGANVLTF. The CDR3 DNA reads as TGTGCCAGCAGTTACCACAGGTCTGGGGCCAACGTCCTGACTTTC.

The chain couples TRBV11-2 to TRBJ2-3, with 9 bases aligning to TRBD2. Germline trimming cut 1 base from V and 3 bases from J; bases unmatched to any gene: 5. The germline V gene has CDR1 SGHAT and CDR2 FQNNGV. There are 16 residues in the CDR3. In DNA form, the CDR3 reads TGTGCCAGCAGCTTAGGAACTAGCGGGTTGACAGATACGCAGTATTTT. Its protein is CASSLGTSGLTDTQYF.

The count of this clone is one. The V and J genes are TRBV5-5 and TRBJ2-2; D is ambiguous. The V gene lost 4 bases and the J gene lost 7 bases, with 5 bases spanning the gap. CDR1 is SGHKS, CDR2 YYEKEE, per germline (reference sequence). The CDR3 has 11 amino acids. The CDR3 region has the DNA TGTGCCAGCAGCATCTACGGGGAGCTGTTTTTT. Translation gives CASSIYGELFF.

This sequence joins TRBV28 and TRBJ1-5; no clear D. The CDR3 has 11 residues. Germline loops: CDR1 MDHEN, CDR2 SYDVKM. The V end was cut by 5 bases, the J end by 9 bases, with 8 bases between. This chain's CDR3 is CASSNSRPQHF. The CDR3 nucleotides read TGTGCCAGCAGTAACAGCCGGCCCCAGCATTTT. Filled out from reference TRBV28 and TRBJ1-5, the complete variable domain reads DVKVTQSSRYLVKRTGEKVFLECVQDMDHENMFWYRQDPGLGLRLIYFSYDVKMKEKGDIPEGYSVSREKKERFSLILESASTNQTSMYLCASSNSRPQHFGDGTRLSIL.

The chain recombines TRBV27 with TRBJ1-1; maybe TRBD1 (6 bases). The CDR3 covers 13 residues. Germline CDR1 and CDR2: MNHEY and SMNVEV (reference sequence). The germline V and J ends were trimmed by 0 bases and 7 bases, with 9 bases remaining between them. The CDR3 region is CASSLSWTDEAFF. Here the CDR3 DNA reads TGTGCCAGCAGTTTATCCTGGACAGATGAAGCTTTCTTT.

The chain carries TRBV7-9 and TRBJ1-4; 10 bases match TRBD1. V dropped 4 bases and J dropped 6; count of bases not matched to a gene: 8. The CDR3 consists of 16 residues. The germline CDR1 and CDR2 sequences are SEHNR and FQNEAQ (reference sequence). CDR3 sequence (DNA): TGTGCCAGCAGCTCATCCTGGACAGGGGGACATGAAAAACTGTTTTTT. This gives the protein CASSSSWTGGHEKLFF.

J is TRBJ2-2 and V is TRBV5-4; the match to TRBD1 covers 7 bases. The CDR3 contains 17 residues. CDR1 and CDR2 (germline): SGHNT, YYREEE (reference sequence). Unmatched junction bases numbered 18, after V lost 7 bases and J lost 6 bases. The CDR3 DNA sequence: TGTGCCAGCTCGGGAATCCCGGGACAGCCTTCGGCCGGGGAGCTGTTTTTT. It yields the protein CASSGIPGQPSAGELFF. Based on the CDR3 plus reference TRBV5-4 and TRBJ2-2, the full variable domain is ETGVTQSPTHLIKTRGQQVTLRCSSQSGHNTVSWYQQALGQGPQFIFQYYREEENGRGNFPPRFSGLQFPNYSSELNVNALELDDSALYLCASSGIPGQPSAGELFFGEGSRLTVL.

The chain uses TRBV21-1 and TRBJ2-3; the DNA was not used to check the table's D call, TRBD2. TRBV21-1 corresponds to a pseudogene. This CDR3 is built from 14 residues. CDR3 DNA sequence: TGTGCCAGCAGCAAATCCGGGAGCACAGATACGCAGTATTTT. This gives the protein CASSKSGSTDTQYF.

The chain has TRBV5-6 and TRBJ2-1; TRBD2 matches at 9 bases. V lost 3 bases and J lost 6; bases outside the gene matches: 16. From germline, CDR1 is SGHDT and CDR2 YYEEEE. This CDR3 has 18 amino acids. In DNA form, the CDR3 reads TGTGCCAGCAGCTCCCTCACATTCGGACTAGCGTCTTTCAATGAGCAGTTCTTC. Residues: CASSSLTFGLASFNEQFF.

The J gene is TRBJ2-7, the V gene TRBV5-1, with 15 bases matching TRBD2. Germline V gene lookup returns CDR1 SGHRS and CDR2 YFSETQ. The CDR3 has 17 amino acids. Germline trimming cut 4 bases from V and 5 bases from J; bases unmatched to any gene: 10. CDR3 amino acids: CASSTRTSGRALNEQYF. The CDR3 bases are TGCGCCAGCAGCACCCGGACTAGCGGGAGGGCCCTGAACGAGCAGTACTTC.

This sequence joins TRBV2 and TRBJ2-5; no definite D call. V was pared by 7 bases and J by 8 bases, with 14 bases between. CDR3 size: 12 residues. Germline V CDR1 and CDR2: SNHLY, FYNNEI. CDR3 sequence: CASTARLGTQYF. The CDR3 DNA is TGTGCCAGCACGGCTAGATTAGGTACCCAGTACTTC.

This clone was found a few times. The J gene is TRBJ1-1, the V gene TRBV10-3; maybe TRBD1 (6 bases). Germline CDR1 ENHRY, CDR2 SYGVKD. There are 14 residues in the CDR3. V was shortened by 8 bases and J by 1 base, with 14 bases between the two germline ends. The CDR3: CAISWGQSNTEAFF. The CDR3 DNA reads TGTGCCATCTCCTGGGGGCAGTCGAACACTGAAGCTTTCTTT.

The chain links TRBV5-1 to TRBJ2-1, with 9 bases that match TRBD2. This CDR3 is 14 amino acids long. Trimming cost V 1 base and J 8 bases; bases outside gene matches: 4. Germline values: CDR1 SGHRS, CDR2 YFSETQ. The CDR3 is CASSLPSGIHEQFF. The CDR3 bases are TGCGCCAGCAGCTTGCCTAGCGGGATCCATGAGCAGTTCTTC.

This chain connects TRBV7-3 to TRBJ2-1; 11 bases align to TRBD2. Germline CDR1 and CDR2: SGHTA and FQGTGA. This CDR3 is 16 amino acids long. Trimming cost V 1 base and J 4 bases; bases outside gene matches: 3. The CDR3: CASSLSASGRYNEQFF. The CDR3 DNA reads TGTGCCAGCAGCTTAAGTGCTAGCGGGAGGTACAATGAGCAGTTCTTC.